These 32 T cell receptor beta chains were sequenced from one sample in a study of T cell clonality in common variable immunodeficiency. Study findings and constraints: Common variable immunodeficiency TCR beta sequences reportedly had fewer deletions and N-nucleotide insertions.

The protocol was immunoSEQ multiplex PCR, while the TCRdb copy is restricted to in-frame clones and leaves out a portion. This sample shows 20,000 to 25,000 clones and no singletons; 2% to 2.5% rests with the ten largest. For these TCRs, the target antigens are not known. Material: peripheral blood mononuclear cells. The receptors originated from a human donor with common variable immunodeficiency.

The sequenced part of the CDR3 DNA is TGTGCCAGCAGCCAAGCCTCCCCCGAAGGGGCCTCCTACGAG. Amino acid sequence: CASSQASPEGASYE. The full-length CDR3 reads as CASSQASPEGASYEQYF. The chain links TRBV14 to TRBJ2-7, with D perhaps matching TRBD1 (5 bases). Read data end 3 residues before the CDR3 end; the end is taken from the germline J gene. The CDR3 has 17 residues. CDR1 SGHDN and CDR2 FVKESK come from the germline V gene. V was shortened by 1 base and J by 0 bases, with 16 bases between the two germline ends.

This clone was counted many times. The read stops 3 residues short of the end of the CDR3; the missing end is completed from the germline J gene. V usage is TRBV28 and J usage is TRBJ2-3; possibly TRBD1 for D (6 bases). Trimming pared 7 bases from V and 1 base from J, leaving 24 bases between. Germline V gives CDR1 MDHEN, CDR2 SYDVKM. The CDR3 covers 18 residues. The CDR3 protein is CASNQGRGGFVGTDTQYF. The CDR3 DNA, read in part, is TGTGCCAGCAACCAGGGCAGGGGCGGGTTTGTAGGCACAGATACG.

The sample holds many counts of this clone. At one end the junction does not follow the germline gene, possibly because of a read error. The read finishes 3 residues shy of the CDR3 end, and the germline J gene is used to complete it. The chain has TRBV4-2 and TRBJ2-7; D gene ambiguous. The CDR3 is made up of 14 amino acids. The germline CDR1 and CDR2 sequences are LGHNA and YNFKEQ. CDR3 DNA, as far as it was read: TGCGCCAGCAGCCAAGGGTCGGGTCCCTACGAG. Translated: CASSQGSGPYE. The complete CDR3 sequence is CASSQGSGPYEQYF.

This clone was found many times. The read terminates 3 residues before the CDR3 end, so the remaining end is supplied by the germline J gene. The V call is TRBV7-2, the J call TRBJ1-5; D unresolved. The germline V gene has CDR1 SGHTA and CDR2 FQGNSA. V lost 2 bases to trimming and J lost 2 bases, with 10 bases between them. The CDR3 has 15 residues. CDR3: CASSLTAGGNQPQHF. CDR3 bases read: TGTGCCAGCAGCTTAACGGCAGGCGGCAATCAGCCC.

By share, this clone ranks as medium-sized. This CDR3 is CATAAAGGFLYNEQFF. CDR3 DNA, as far as it was read: TGTGCCACAGCGGCGGCGGGGGGCTTTCTCTACAATGAG. This sequence joins TRBV7-8 and TRBJ2-1; 8 bases agree with TRBD2. The read ends 3 residues early relative to the CDR3; the germline J gene fills the gap. There are 16 residues in the CDR3. Germline loops: CDR1 SGHVS, CDR2 FQNEAQ. V shed 10 bases, J shed 3 bases, and the junction held 14 bases outside the gene matches.

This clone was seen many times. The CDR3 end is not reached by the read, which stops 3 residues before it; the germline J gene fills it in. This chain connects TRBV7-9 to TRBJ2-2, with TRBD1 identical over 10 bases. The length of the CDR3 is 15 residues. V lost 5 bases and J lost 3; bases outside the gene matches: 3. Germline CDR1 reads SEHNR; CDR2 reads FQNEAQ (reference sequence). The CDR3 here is CASSPGQGDTGELFF. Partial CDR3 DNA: TGTGCCAGCAGCCCCGGACAGGGGGACACCGGGGAG. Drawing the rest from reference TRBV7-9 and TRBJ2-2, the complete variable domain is DTGVSQNPRHKITKRGQNVTFRCDPISEHNRLYWYRQTLGQGPEFLTYFQNEAQLEKSRLLSDRFSAERPKGSFSTLEIQRTEQGDSAMYLCASSPGQGDTGELFFGEGSRLTVL.

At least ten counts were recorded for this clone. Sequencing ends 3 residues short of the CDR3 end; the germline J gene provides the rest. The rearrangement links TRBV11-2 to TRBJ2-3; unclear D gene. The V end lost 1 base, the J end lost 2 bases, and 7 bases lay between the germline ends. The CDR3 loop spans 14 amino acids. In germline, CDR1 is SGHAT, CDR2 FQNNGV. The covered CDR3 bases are TGTGCCAGCAGCTTAGGGCGGAACACAGATACG. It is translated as CASSLGRNTDT. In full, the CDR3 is CASSLGRNTDTQYF. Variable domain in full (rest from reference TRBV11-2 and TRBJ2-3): EAGVAQSPRYKIIEKRQSVAFWCNPISGHATLYWYQQILGQGPKLLIQFQNNGVVDDSQLPKDRFSAERLKGVDSTLKIQPAKLEDSAVYLCASSLGRNTDTQYFGPGTRLTVL.

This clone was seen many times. Partial CDR3 DNA: TGCGCCAGCAGCTTAGAACCGGGACAGGGGAGTGGAAACACC. Amino acids: CASSLEPGQGSGNT. The complete CDR3 reads CASSLEPGQGSGNTIYF. This chain connects TRBV5-1 to TRBJ1-3, with 10 bases fitting TRBD1. From the germline J gene comes the end of the CDR3, since the read stops 3 residues before it. The V gene end was trimmed by 2 bases and the J gene end by 3 bases; junction bases not matched to a gene: 8. This CDR3 is built from 17 residues. CDR1 SGHRS and CDR2 YFSETQ come from the germline V gene.

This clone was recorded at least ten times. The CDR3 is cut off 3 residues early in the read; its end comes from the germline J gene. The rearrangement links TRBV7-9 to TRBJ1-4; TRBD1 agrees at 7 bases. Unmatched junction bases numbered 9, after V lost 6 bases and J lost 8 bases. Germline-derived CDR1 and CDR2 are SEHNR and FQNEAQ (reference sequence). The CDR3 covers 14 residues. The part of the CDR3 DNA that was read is TGTGCCAGCAGTTCCGGGACAGCTGGCGAAAAA. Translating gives CASSSGTAGEK. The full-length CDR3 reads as CASSSGTAGEKLFF.

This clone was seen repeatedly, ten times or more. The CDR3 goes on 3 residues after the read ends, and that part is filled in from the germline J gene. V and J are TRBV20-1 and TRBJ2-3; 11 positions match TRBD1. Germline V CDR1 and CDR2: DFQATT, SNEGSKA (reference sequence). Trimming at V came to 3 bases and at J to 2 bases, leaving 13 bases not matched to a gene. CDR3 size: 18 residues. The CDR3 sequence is CSASYLGTGGFFTDTQYF. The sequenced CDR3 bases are TGCAGTGCTAGTTATTTGGGGACAGGGGGTTTCTTCACAGATACG.

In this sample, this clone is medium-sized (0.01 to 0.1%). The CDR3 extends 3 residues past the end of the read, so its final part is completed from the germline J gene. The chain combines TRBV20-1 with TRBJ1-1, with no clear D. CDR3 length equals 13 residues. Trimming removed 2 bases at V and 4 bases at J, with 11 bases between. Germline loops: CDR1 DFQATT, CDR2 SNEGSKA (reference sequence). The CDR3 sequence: CSARQLSTTEAFF. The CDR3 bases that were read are TGCAGTGCTAGACAGCTTAGCACCACTGAA.

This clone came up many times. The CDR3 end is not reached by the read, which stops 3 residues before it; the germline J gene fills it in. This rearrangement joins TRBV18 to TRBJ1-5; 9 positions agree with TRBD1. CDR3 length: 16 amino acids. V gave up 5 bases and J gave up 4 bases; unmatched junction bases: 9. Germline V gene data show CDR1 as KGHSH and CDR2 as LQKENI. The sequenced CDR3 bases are TGTGCCAGCTCATATACGGGACAGGGTGGGAATCAGCCC. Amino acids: CASSYTGQGGNQP. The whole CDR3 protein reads CASSYTGQGGNQPQHF.

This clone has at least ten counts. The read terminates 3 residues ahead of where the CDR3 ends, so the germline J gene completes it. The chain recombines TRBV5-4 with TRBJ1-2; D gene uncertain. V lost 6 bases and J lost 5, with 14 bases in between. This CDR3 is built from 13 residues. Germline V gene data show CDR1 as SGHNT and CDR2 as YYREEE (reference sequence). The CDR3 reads CASTIGSDYGYTF. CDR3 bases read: TGTGCCAGCACCATAGGGTCGGATTATGGC.

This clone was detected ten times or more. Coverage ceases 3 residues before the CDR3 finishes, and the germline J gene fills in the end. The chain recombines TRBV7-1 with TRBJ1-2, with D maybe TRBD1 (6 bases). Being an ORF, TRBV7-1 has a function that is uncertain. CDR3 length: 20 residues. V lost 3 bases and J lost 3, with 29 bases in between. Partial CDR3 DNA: TGTGCCAGCAGCTCGTTAATGGGGCAGTGGGTGAGGGGGTTGTACTATGGC. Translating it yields CASSSLMGQWVRGLYYG. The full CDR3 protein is CASSSLMGQWVRGLYYGYTF.

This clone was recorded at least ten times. The DNA read from the CDR3 is TGTGCCAGCAGCTTAGATGACAGGGAGAGGGGC. This sequence encodes CASSLDDRERG. The whole CDR3 protein reads CASSLDDRERGYTF. The V gene is TRBV7-2, the J gene TRBJ1-2; 7 nucleotides align to TRBD1. The read ends 3 residues early relative to the CDR3; the germline J gene fills the gap. The CDR3 spans 14 residues. Germline CDR1 reads SGHTA; CDR2 reads FQGNSA.

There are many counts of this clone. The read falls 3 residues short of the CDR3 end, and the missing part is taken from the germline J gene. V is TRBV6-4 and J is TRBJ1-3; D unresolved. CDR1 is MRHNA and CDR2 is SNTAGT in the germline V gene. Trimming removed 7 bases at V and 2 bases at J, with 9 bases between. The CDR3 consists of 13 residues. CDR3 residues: CASIQETGNTIYF. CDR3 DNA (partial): TGTGCCAGCATTCAGGAAACTGGAAACACC.

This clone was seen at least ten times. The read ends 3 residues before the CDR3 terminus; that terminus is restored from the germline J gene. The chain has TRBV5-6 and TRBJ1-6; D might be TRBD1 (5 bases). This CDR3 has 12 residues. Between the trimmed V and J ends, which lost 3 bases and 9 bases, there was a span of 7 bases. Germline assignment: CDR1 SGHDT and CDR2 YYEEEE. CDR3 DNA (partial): TGTGCCAGCAGCTGGCAGGGTTCACCC. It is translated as CASSWQGSP. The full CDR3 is CASSWQGSPLHF. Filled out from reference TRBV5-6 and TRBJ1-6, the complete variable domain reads DAGVTQSPTHLIKTRGQQVTLRCSPKSGHDTVSWYQQALGQGPQFIFQYYEEEERQRGNFPDRFSGHQFPNYSSELNVNALLLGDSALYLCASSWQGSPLHFGNGTRLTVT.

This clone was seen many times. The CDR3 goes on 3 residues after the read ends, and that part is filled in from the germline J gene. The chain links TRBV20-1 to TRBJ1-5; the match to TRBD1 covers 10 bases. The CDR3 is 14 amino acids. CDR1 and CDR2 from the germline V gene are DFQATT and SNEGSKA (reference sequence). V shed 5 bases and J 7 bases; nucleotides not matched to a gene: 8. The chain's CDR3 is CSASTGGSGQPQHF. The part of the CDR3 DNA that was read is TGCAGTGCTTCGACAGGGGGCTCGGGGCAGCCC.

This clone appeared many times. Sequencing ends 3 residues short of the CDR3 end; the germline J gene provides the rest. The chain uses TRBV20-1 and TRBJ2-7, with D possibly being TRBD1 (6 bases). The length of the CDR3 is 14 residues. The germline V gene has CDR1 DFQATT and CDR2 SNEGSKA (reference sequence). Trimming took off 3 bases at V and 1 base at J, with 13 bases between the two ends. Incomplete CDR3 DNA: TGCAGTGCTAGGGCCAGGGGAGCATCCTACGAG. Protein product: CSARARGASYE. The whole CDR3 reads CSARARGASYEQYF.

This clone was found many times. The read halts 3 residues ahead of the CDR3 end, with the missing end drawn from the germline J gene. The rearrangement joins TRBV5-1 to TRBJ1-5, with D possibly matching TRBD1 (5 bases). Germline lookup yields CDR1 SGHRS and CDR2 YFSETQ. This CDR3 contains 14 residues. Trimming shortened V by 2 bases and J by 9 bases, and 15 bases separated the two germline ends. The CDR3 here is CASSFSGSDSPQHF. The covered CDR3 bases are TGCGCCAGCAGCTTCTCAGGGTCGGATTCGCCC. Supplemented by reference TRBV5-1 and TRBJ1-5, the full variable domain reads KAGVTQTPRYLIKTRGQQVTLSCSPISGHRSVSWYQQTPGQGLQFLFEYFSETQRNKGNFPGRFSGRQFSNSRSEMNVSTLELGDSALYLCASSFSGSDSPQHFGDGTRLSIL.

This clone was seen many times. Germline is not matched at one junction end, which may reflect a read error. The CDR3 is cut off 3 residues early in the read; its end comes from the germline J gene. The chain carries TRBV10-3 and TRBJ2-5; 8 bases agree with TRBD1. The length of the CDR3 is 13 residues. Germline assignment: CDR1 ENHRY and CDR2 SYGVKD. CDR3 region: CATSAGGGKTQYF. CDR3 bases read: TGTGCCACCAGTGCAGGGGGCGGGAAGACC.

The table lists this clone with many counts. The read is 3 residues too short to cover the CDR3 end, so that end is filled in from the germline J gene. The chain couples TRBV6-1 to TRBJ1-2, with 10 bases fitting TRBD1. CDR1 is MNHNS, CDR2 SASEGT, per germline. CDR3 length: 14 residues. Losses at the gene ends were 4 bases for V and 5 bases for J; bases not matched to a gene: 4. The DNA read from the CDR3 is TGTGCCAGCAGTGGGTGGACAGGGGGGTATGGC. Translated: CASSGWTGGYG. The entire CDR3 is CASSGWTGGYGYTF.

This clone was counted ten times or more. Incomplete CDR3 DNA: TGTGCCTGGAGTTCGGACAGCCCGTTTTATGGC. Its translation is CAWSSDSPFYG. The full-length CDR3 reads as CAWSSDSPFYGYTF. The V gene is TRBV30, the J gene TRBJ1-2; D is possibly TRBD1 (6 bases). Sequencing ends 3 residues short of the CDR3 end; the germline J gene provides the rest. Trimming removed 2 bases at V and 5 bases at J, with 15 bases between. CDR1 is GTSNPN, CDR2 SVGIG, per germline (reference sequence). The CDR3 has 14 residues.

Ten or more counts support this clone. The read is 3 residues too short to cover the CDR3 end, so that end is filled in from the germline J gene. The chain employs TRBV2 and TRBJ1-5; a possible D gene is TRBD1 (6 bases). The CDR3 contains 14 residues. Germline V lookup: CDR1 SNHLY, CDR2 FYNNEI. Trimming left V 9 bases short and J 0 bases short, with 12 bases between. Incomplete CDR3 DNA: TGTGCCAGTCGCGGGACACTTAGCAATCAGCCC. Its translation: CASRGTLSNQP. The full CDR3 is CASRGTLSNQPQHF.

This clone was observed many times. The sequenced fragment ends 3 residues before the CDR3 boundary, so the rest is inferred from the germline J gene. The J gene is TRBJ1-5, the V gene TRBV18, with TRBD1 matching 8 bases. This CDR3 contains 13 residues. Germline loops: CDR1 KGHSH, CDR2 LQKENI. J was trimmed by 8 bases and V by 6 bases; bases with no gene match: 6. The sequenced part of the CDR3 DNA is TGTGCCAGCTCCAAGGCGGGACAGGAGCCC. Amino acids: CASSKAGQEP. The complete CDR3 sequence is CASSKAGQEPQHF.

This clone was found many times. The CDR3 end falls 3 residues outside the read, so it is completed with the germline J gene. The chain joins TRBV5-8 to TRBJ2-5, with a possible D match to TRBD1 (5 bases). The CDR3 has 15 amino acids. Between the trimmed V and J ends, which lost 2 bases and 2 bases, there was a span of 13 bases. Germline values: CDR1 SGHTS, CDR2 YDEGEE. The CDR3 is CASSFGAQTQETQYF. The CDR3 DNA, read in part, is TGTGCCAGCAGCTTTGGGGCCCAAACTCAAGAGACC.

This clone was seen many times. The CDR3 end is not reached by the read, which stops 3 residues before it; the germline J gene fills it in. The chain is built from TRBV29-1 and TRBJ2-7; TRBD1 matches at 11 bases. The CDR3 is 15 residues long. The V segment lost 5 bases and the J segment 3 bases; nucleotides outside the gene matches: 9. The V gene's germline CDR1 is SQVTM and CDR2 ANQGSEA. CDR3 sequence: CSVRTGGVEVYEQYF. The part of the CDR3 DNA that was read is TGCAGCGTTAGGACAGGGGGCGTCGAGGTCTACGAG.

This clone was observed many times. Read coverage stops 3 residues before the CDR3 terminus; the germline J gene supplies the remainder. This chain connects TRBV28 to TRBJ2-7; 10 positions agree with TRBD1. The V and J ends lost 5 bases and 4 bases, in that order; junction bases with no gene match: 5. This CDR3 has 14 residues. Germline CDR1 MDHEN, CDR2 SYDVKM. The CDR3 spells CASSIWDRGYEQYF. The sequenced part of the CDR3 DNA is TGTGCCAGCAGTATCTGGGACAGGGGATACGAG.

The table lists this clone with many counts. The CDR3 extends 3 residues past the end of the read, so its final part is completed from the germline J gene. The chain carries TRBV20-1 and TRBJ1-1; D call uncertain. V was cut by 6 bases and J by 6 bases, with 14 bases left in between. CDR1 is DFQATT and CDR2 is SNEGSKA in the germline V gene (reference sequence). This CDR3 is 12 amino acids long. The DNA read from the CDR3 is TGCAGTGCCCAGGCCGTGGGTGCTGAA. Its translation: CSAQAVGAE. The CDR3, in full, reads CSAQAVGAEAFF.

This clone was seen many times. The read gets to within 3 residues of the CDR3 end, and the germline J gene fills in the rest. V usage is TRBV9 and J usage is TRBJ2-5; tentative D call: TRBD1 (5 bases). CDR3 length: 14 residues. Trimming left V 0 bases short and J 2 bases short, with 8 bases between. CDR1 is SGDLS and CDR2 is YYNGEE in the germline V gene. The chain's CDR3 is CASSVGGRQETQYF. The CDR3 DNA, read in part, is TGTGCCAGCAGCGTAGGGGGCAGACAAGAGACC.

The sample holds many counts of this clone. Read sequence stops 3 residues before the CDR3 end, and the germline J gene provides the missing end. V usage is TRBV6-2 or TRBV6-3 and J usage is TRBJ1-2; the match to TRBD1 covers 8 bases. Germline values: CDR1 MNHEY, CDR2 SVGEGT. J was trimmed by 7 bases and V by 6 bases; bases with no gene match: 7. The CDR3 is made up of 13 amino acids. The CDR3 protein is CASRTRTGTGYTF. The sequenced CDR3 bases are TGTGCCAGCAGGACGCGGACAGGGACTGGC.

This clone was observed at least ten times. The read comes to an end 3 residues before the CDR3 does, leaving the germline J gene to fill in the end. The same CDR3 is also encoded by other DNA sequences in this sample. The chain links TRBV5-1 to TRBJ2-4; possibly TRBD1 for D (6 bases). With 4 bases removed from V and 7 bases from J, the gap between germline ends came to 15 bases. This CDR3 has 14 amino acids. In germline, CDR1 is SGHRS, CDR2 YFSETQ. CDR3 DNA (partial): TGCGCCAGCAGCCCACAGGGTAATGTTAACATT. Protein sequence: CASSPQGNVNI. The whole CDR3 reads CASSPQGNVNIQYF. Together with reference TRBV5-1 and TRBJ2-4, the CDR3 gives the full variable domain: KAGVTQTPRYLIKTRGQQVTLSCSPISGHRSVSWYQQTPGQGLQFLFEYFSETQRNKGNFPGRFSGRQFSNSRSEMNVSTLELGDSALYLCASSPQGNVNIQYFGAGTRLSVL.